A selection of T cell receptor beta chains follows, all from one sample in a study of cytomegalovirus exposure and HLA in healthy donors. Profiled with immunoSEQ multiplex PCR; TCRdb holds only in-frame clones, not every one. This table has roughly 180,000 clones, approximately 86% appearing once. Material for sequencing was PBMCs. Source of these receptors: a male donor in good health and CMV-seronegative. The conserved cysteine and the conserved F or W are not part of the CDR3 here. Not all rows give a size; the values are once, few, many and, for expanded clones, a class.

v_gene	j_gene	abundance	CDR3aa
TRBV19	TRBJ2-7	.	ASTPGQGFHEQY
TRBV9	TRBJ2-3	.	ASSVMGQVTDTQY
TRBV28	TRBJ1-3	.	ASSSPGQGVENTIY
TRBV7-7	TRBJ2-5	.	ASRGEGQTQY
TRBV15	TRBJ2-7	.	ATRDRITYEQY
TRBV15	TRBJ1-5	.	ATSRVRGDDQPQH
TRBV7-8	TRBJ1-3	.	ASSLVWFGDRPSGNTIY
TRBV7-9	TRBJ2-7	.	ASSSEEQGWYEQY
TRBV7-2	TRBJ1-4	.	ASSPRTGSNEKLF
TRBV29-1	TRBJ1-5	.	SAATGKENPQH
TRBV28	TRBJ2-5	once	ASSHETRGTQY
TRBV2	.	.	ASNRVLTGSYEQY
TRBV6-5	TRBJ1-1	once	ASMPGTRTEAF
TRBV11-2	TRBJ1-2	.	ASSFSPRDRAARGYGYT
TRBV30	TRBJ2-7	.	AWSPTGLSDEQY
TRBV15	TRBJ1-2	.	ATSSLGELQANYGYT
TRBV6-4	TRBJ2-2	.	ASLGQGGELF
TRBV5-1	TRBJ2-1	.	ASSPGQGLDNEQF
TRBV7-2	TRBJ2-5	.	ASSLAFRGTQY
TRBV15	TRBJ2-1	.	ATSRELVRYEQF
TRBV6-1	TRBJ1-3	once	ASSDWGTATFSGNTIY
TRBV5-1	TRBJ2-2	.	ASSSSGELF
TRBV7-2	TRBJ2-7	.	ASSWAQGDEQY
TRBV7-2	TRBJ1-4	.	ASSFKSLTVNEKLF
TRBV6-6	TRBJ1-5	.	ASSPLAAYNQPQH
TRBV5-1	TRBJ1-2	.	ASSTGLEGYT
TRBV27	.	.	ASSSGQVSYEQY
TRBV7-9	.	once	ASSSTGPTYEQY
TRBV19	TRBJ2-7	.	ASSTPRTAPYEQY
TRBV5-8	TRBJ1-5	few	ASSLRTGPMSNQPQH
TRBV15	TRBJ2-1	.	ATSRGYSGRNNNEQF
TRBV6-6	TRBJ1-5	.	ASSYGRASNQPQH
TRBV10-2	TRBJ1-2	.	ASSEFYGRGRLVGYT
TRBV10-1	TRBJ2-7	few	ASSEFPGGNYEQY
TRBV7-3	TRBJ2-7	few	ASSWTSGSRPLYEQY
TRBV6-6	TRBJ2-3	once	ASSYGGAGDTQY
TRBV7-9	TRBJ2-1	.	ASSSTGNEQF
TRBV15	TRBJ1-3	.	ATSREARGGAGNTIY
TRBV27	TRBJ1-5	.	ASKSRQAVGNQPQH
TRBV5-1	TRBJ2-1	.	ASSLEGLAGGPYNEQF
TRBV7-2	TRBJ2-7	few	ASSLVGGQGAYEQY
TRBV10-1	TRBJ2-1	.	ASSGGQGYYNEQF
TRBV19	TRBJ1-1	.	ASSTRGDETEAF
TRBV19	TRBJ2-1	.	ASRTGLYNEQF
TRBV14	TRBJ1-5	.	ASSQARTPEGHQPQH
TRBV19	TRBJ2-7	.	ASSIPSGYEQY
TRBV9	TRBJ2-3	once	ASSVGGSGDTDTQY
TRBV6-6	TRBJ2-4	.	ASSYGGPIQY
TRBV30	TRBJ1-5	.	AWAQGNQPQH
TRBV7-2	TRBJ2-2	.	ASSRPGTGGTGELF
TRBV7-3	TRBJ1-3	.	ASSRVSGNTIY
TRBV2	TRBJ2-5	.	ASTRAGGLQETQY
TRBV28	TRBJ2-5	.	ASSSGDRATQY
TRBV18	TRBJ1-2	.	ASSEGQGVGYT